Below are 19 T cell receptor beta chains sequenced from a single sample in a study of technical replicates of blood from a few donors (dated by TCRdb to 2016 to 2017). Libraries were built with the immunoSEQ multiplex PCR assay. TCRdb's version of the immuneACCESS table is confined to in-frame rearrangements and falls short of the full clone set. An unresolved V gene accounts for under half of the shortfall where checked; the remainder is of unknown origin. This sample is represented by 55,000 to 75,000 clones; 91% of them were singletons. About 3.7% of the sample belongs to the ten largest clones. What was sequenced was PBMCs. The receptors derive from a human donor in good health. Some clones in this sample may be carry-over from other donors' samples.

The chain links TRBV6-5 to TRBJ2-5; D call uncertain. The CDR3 extends over 15 amino acids. V was pared by 0 bases and J by 7 bases, with 15 bases between. CDR1 and CDR2 from the germline V gene are MNHEY and SVGAGI. In DNA, the CDR3 is TGTGCCAGCAGTTACTCAGCTCTGGGTCGAGGGACCCAGTACTTC. Protein product: CASSYSALGRGTQYF.

The V and J genes are TRBV9 and TRBJ2-7, with D possibly matching TRBD2 (6 bases). This CDR3 region has 16 residues. Germline loops: CDR1 SGDLS, CDR2 YYNGEE. The V gene lost 4 bases and the J gene lost 6 bases, with 23 bases spanning the gap. CDR3 DNA: TGTGCCAGCAGCCTGACTAGTTCCTCCTCTCTGGGCGAGCAGTACTTC. Translation: CASSLTSSSSLGEQYF.

The V and J genes are TRBV7-9 and TRBJ2-5; D is perhaps TRBD2 (5 bases). Germline loops: CDR1 SEHNR, CDR2 FQNEAQ (reference sequence). V lost 1 base and J lost 5, with 17 bases in between. The CDR3 sequence is 16 residues long. CDR3 nucleotides: TGTGCCAGCAGCTTAGTGGCGGGTTATTTTGGGGAGACCCAGTACTTC. Protein product: CASSLVAGYFGETQYF.

The CDR3 sequence is CAFERGAYNEQFF. The DNA for the CDR3 is TGTGCCTTCGAGCGGGGGGCCTACAATGAGCAGTTCTTC. This chain links TRBV30 with TRBJ2-1; 9 bases map to TRBD2. The V and J ends lost 7 bases and 2 bases, in that order; junction bases with no gene match: 3. The CDR3 runs 13 residues. The germline CDR1 and CDR2 sequences are GTSNPN and SVGIG (reference sequence).

V and J are TRBV4-1 and TRBJ2-4; possibly TRBD2 for D (7 bases). Trimming removed 4 bases at V and 11 bases at J, with 15 bases between. The CDR3 extends over 13 amino acids. Germline CDR1 and CDR2: MGHRA and YSYEKL. CDR3 in amino acids: CASSPRGGGVQYF. In DNA, the CDR3 is TGCGCCAGCAGCCCAAGGGGGGGTGGCGTTCAGTACTTC.

The chain combines TRBV7-9 with TRBJ2-7; TRBD2 is a possible D gene (5 bases). Deletions cut 5 bases from V and 6 bases from J, with 17 bases between. The germline V gene has CDR1 SEHNR and CDR2 FQNEAQ (reference sequence). The CDR3 loop spans 14 amino acids. The CDR3 bases are TGTGCCAGCAGCCCTCGGGGTAGCGAGAGCGAGCAGTACTTC. As protein: CASSPRGSESEQYF.

As DNA, the CDR3 is TGTGCCTGGAGTAGCAGCGGGAGCACAGATACGCAGTATTTT. Translated: CAWSSSGSTDTQYF. The chain uses TRBV30 and TRBJ2-3; a possible D gene is TRBD2 (6 bases). The CDR3 runs to 14 residues. From germline, CDR1 is GTSNPN and CDR2 SVGIG (reference sequence). V was shortened by 2 bases and J by 0 bases, with 9 bases between the two germline ends.

V usage is TRBV27 and J usage is TRBJ1-4, with D tentatively TRBD1 (5 bases). In germline, CDR1 is MNHEY, CDR2 SMNVEV (reference sequence). The CDR3 is 15 amino acids. V lost 2 bases and J 7 bases, leaving 14 bases between the germline ends. DNA for the CDR3: TGTGCCAGCAGTTTAATTGCAGGGCTTGGTGAAAAACTGTTTTTT. It encodes CASSLIAGLGEKLFF.

The chain joins TRBV29-1 to TRBJ2-7; weak D call: TRBD1 (6 bases). The CDR3 contains 12 residues. Trimming left V 6 bases short and J 5 bases short, with 14 bases between. Germline V gives CDR1 SQVTM, CDR2 ANQGSEA. CDR3 amino acids: CSVTGTTHEQYF. The CDR3, as DNA: TGCAGCGTCACCGGGACAACCCACGAGCAGTACTTC.

V is TRBV12-5 and J is TRBJ1-1; the match to TRBD1 covers 8 bases. V shed 2 bases, J shed 5 bases, and the junction held 7 bases outside the gene matches. This CDR3 spans 15 amino acids. Germline values: CDR1 LGHNT, CDR2 FRNRAP. The CDR3 here is CASGLFTGGGTEAFF. For the CDR3, the DNA is TGTGCTAGTGGTTTGTTTACAGGGGGGGGAACTGAAGCTTTCTTT.

This clone was recorded once. The chain employs TRBV23-1 and TRBJ2-7; TRBD2 matches 9 bases. TRBV23-1 belongs to the ORF category, with a function that is uncertain. The CDR3 length is 18 residues. V dropped 6 bases and J dropped 0; count of bases not matched to a gene: 15. CDR3 region: CASRVGLGERGASYEQYF. Here the CDR3 DNA reads TGCGCCAGCAGGGTGGGCCTAGGGGAGCGGGGGGCCTCCTACGAGCAGTACTTC.

This chain joins TRBV4-3 and TRBJ2-2; D gene uncertain. The V gene lost 2 bases and the J gene lost 6 bases, with 10 bases spanning the gap. Germline CDR1 is LGHNA and CDR2 is YSLEER. This CDR3 contains 14 residues. The CDR3 is CASSQQWRPGELFF. Here the CDR3 DNA reads TGCGCCAGCAGCCAACAGTGGCGGCCCGGGGAGCTGTTTTTT.

The chain employs TRBV19 and TRBJ2-7, with a weak D call TRBD1 (6 bases). The germline gives CDR1 LNHDA, CDR2 SQIVND (reference sequence). Trimming shortened V by 4 bases and J by 0 bases, and 13 bases separated the two germline ends. This CDR3 has 15 residues. CDR3 coding DNA: TGTGCCAGTAGTACGGTTGGGGGCCGCTCCTACGAGCAGTACTTC. Protein: CASSTVGGRSYEQYF.

V and J are TRBV5-6 and TRBJ1-4; D possibly corresponds to TRBD1 (5 bases). The length of the CDR3 is 15 residues. The germline V gene encodes CDR1 SGHDT and CDR2 YYEEEE. V was shortened by 7 bases and J by 6 bases, with 19 bases between the two germline ends. The CDR3 region has the DNA TGTGCCAGCCAGACCTGGGGCAGCTTCTATGAAAAACTGTTTTTT. It is translated as CASQTWGSFYEKLFF.

J is TRBJ2-5 and V is TRBV4-3; the match to TRBD2 covers 14 bases. CDR1 is LGHNA and CDR2 is YSLEER in the germline V gene. The junction had 4 bases not matched to a gene; V was cut back by 4 bases and J by 6 bases. The CDR3 consists of 15 residues. CDR3 DNA sequence: TGCGCCAGCAGCCTCAGGACTAGCGGGAGGCAGACCCAGTACTTC. It is translated as CASSLRTSGRQTQYF.

This rearrangement joins TRBV2 to TRBJ1-5; no definite D call. The germline gives CDR1 SNHLY, CDR2 FYNNEI. The CDR3 consists of 14 residues. V shed 6 bases and J shed 7 bases, with 16 bases lying between them. The CDR3: CASSLNGGRQPQHF. CDR3 bases: TGTGCCAGCAGCTTAAATGGAGGGCGCCAGCCCCAGCATTTT.

The rearrangement uses TRBV7-2 and TRBJ2-3, with D possibly being TRBD2 (6 bases). The CDR3 has 16 amino acids. CDR1 is SGHTA, CDR2 FQGNSA, per germline. Trimming shortened V by 2 bases and J by 0 bases, and 12 bases separated the two germline ends. CDR3 DNA sequence: TGTGCCAGCAGCTTACTACTGGCGGGAAGCACAGATACGCAGTATTTT. This encodes CASSLLLAGSTDTQYF.

This chain uses TRBV15 with TRBJ1-5; tentative D call: TRBD1 (5 bases). The V gene lost 0 bases and the J gene lost 4 bases, with 16 bases spanning the gap. Germline CDR1 LNHNV, CDR2 YYDKDF (reference sequence). The CDR3 is 17 amino acids. The CDR3 DNA is TGTGCCACCAGCAGAGATTTAGTGGCAGGGTATAATCAGCCCCAGCATTTT. The encoded protein is CATSRDLVAGYNQPQHF.

This chain's CDR3 is CAWSVLGGTNSPLHF. DNA for the CDR3: TGTGCCTGGAGTGTATTGGGGGGGACCAATTCACCCCTCCACTTT. This chain connects TRBV30 to TRBJ1-6; D perhaps matches TRBD1 (5 bases). Germline V gene data show CDR1 as GTSNPN and CDR2 as SVGIG (reference sequence). The V end was cut by 0 bases, the J end by 7 bases, with 13 bases between. The CDR3 covers 15 residues.